These 25 T cell receptor beta chains were all obtained from the same sample, sequenced in a study of blood T cell repertoires in COVID-19. Sequencing used immunoSEQ multiplex PCR; TCRdb keeps in-frame clones, though not all of them. The sample shows approximately 170,000 clones, less than 85% of them seen only once. Sequencing used PBMCs or T cells enriched from blood (not recorded which). These receptors were obtained from a woman aged 30 to 39 who had recovered from COVID-19.

In this sample, this clone turned up a few times. The chain recombines TRBV5-1 with TRBJ2-1, with 11 positions matching TRBD2. The CDR3 contains 14 residues. Trimming at V came to 2 bases and at J to 7 bases, leaving 2 bases not matched to a gene. CDR1 SGHRS and CDR2 YFSETQ come from the germline V gene. Here the CDR3 DNA reads TGCGCCAGCAGCTTTGCTAGCGGGAGGAATGAGCAGTTCTTC. Amino acid sequence: CASSFASGRNEQFF.

This sequence joins TRBV27 and TRBJ2-7, with 13 bases aligning to TRBD2. This CDR3 is 15 amino acids long. Trimming at V came to 4 bases and at J to 2 bases, leaving 2 bases not matched to a gene. Looked up from germline, CDR1 is MNHEY and CDR2 is SMNVEV (reference sequence). CDR3 coding DNA: TGTGCCAGCAGTTCGGGACTAGCGGGAACCTACGAGCAGTACTTC. Translated: CASSSGLAGTYEQYF.

This chain connects TRBV29-1 to TRBJ2-1; D uncertain. Trimming removed 7 bases at V and 8 bases at J, with 9 bases between. Germline loops: CDR1 SQVTM, CDR2 ANQGSEA. CDR3 length: 10 amino acids. CDR3: CSAFGDEQFF. CDR3 DNA sequence: TGCAGCGCCTTCGGTGATGAGCAGTTCTTC.

The V call is TRBV7-9, the J call TRBJ2-7, with 10 bases identical to TRBD1. The germline gives CDR1 SEHNR, CDR2 FQNEAQ (reference sequence). After removal of 0 bases from V and 4 bases from J, the junction contained 0 bases not matched to a gene. The CDR3 sequence is 14 residues long. The CDR3 region has the DNA TGTGCCAGCAGCTTAGCGGACAGGGGGTACGAGCAGTACGTC. As protein: CASSLADRGYEQYV.

V usage is TRBV27 and J usage is TRBJ2-7, with 9 bases fitting TRBD1. The ends lost 3 bases at V and 4 bases at J; junction bases unmatched: 7. There are 15 residues in the CDR3. The V gene's germline CDR1 is MNHEY and CDR2 SMNVEV (reference sequence). The CDR3 DNA reads as TGTGCCAGCAGTTTCCGGGGACAGGGATTATACGAGCAGTACTTC. Its translation is CASSFRGQGLYEQYF.

V usage is TRBV5-5 and J usage is TRBJ1-1; perhaps TRBD1 as D (6 bases). Trimming took off 4 bases at V and 0 bases at J, with 13 bases between the two ends. Per germline, CDR1 SGHKS and CDR2 YYEKEE (reference sequence). The CDR3 contains 15 residues. The CDR3 sequence: CASSRLRGMNTEAFF. CDR3 bases: TGTGCCAGCAGCAGACTCAGGGGAATGAACACTGAAGCTTTCTTT.

The chain is built from TRBV3-1 (or the pseudogene TRBV3-2) and TRBJ2-1, with D uncertain. Germline loops: CDR1 LGHDT, CDR2 YNNKEL (reference sequence). Trimming removed 6 bases from V and 9 bases from J, with 15 bases in between. This CDR3 comprises 13 residues. The CDR3 bases are TGTGCCAGCAGACGTTCCCTCTACGGTGAGCAGTTCTTC. Residues: CASRRSLYGEQFF.

This clone turned up a few times. V usage is TRBV5-1 and J usage is TRBJ2-2; no firm D call. Germline assignment: CDR1 SGHRS and CDR2 YFSETQ. This CDR3 has 15 amino acids. The V end was cut by 0 bases, the J end by 2 bases, with 8 bases between. The CDR3 coding sequence is TGCGCCAGCAGCTTGGAAGACTCTAACACCGGGGAGCTGTTTTTT. Encoded protein: CASSLEDSNTGELFF.

This clone was detected only a few times. The V gene is TRBV18, the J gene TRBJ1-1, with D tentatively TRBD1 (5 bases). CDR1 and CDR2 from the germline V gene are KGHSH and LQKENI. CDR3 length: 15 amino acids. Trimming took 6 bases from V and 0 from J, leaving 14 bases between them. CDR3 loop: CASSQGGGVNTEAFF. The CDR3 DNA reads as TGTGCCAGCTCCCAGGGCGGCGGAGTGAACACTGAAGCTTTCTTT.

The rearrangement links TRBV6-4 to TRBJ2-1, with 10 bases matching TRBD2. The V segment lost 6 bases and the J segment 6 bases; nucleotides outside the gene matches: 8. The CDR3 is 15 residues long. Germline loops: CDR1 MRHNA, CDR2 SNTAGT. CDR3 residues: CASSWTSGRGNEQFF. For the CDR3, the DNA is TGTGCCAGCAGCTGGACTAGCGGTCGGGGCAATGAGCAGTTCTTC.

The rearrangement joins TRBV5-1 to TRBJ1-4, with a possible D match to TRBD1 (5 bases). V was clipped by 6 bases and J by 8 bases, with 17 bases between them. Per the germline V gene, CDR1 is SGHRS and CDR2 is YFSETQ. There are 14 residues in the CDR3. DNA of the CDR3: TGCGCCAGCAAGGGGTCTCCTTGGGAAGAAAAACTGTTTTTT. This sequence encodes CASKGSPWEEKLFF.

For the CDR3, the DNA is TGTGCCAGCAGCTTGCTAGCGGGAGACCACGAGCAGTACTTC. It yields the protein CASSLLAGDHEQYF. The rearrangement links TRBV5-4 to TRBJ2-7, with 10 positions matching TRBD2. The CDR3 totals 14 residues. Germline assignment: CDR1 SGHNT and CDR2 YYREEE (reference sequence). The ends lost 1 base at V and 5 bases at J; junction bases unmatched: 3.

The V call is TRBV9, the J call TRBJ1-1; 7 positions match TRBD1. Germline-derived CDR1 and CDR2 are SGDLS and YYNGEE. This CDR3 has 15 residues. V trimming: 6 bases; J trimming: 0 bases; junction bases outside the gene matches: 8. CDR3 in DNA: TGTGCCAGCAACCCCTCCGGGACAGTGAACACTGAAGCTTTCTTT. As protein: CASNPSGTVNTEAFF. The complete variable domain, with remaining parts taken from reference TRBV9 and TRBJ1-1, reads DSGVTQTPKHLITATGQRVTLRCSPRSGDLSVYWYQQSLDQGLQFLIQYYNGEERAKGNILERFSAQQFPDLHSELNLSSLELGDSALYFCASNPSGTVNTEAFFGQGTRLTVV.

This chain uses TRBV6-6 with TRBJ1-4; D uncertain. CDR1 is MNHNY and CDR2 is SVGAGI in the germline V gene (reference sequence). V was pared by 5 bases and J by 8 bases, with 9 bases between. The CDR3 extends over 12 amino acids. Here the CDR3 reads CASSRTPEKLFF. The CDR3 bases are TGTGCCAGCAGTCGGACTCCCGAAAAACTGTTTTTT.

This chain joins TRBV7-6 and TRBJ1-6, with D perhaps TRBD1 (6 bases). The CDR3 is 14 amino acids. Trimming removed 2 bases from V and 9 bases from J, with 11 bases in between. Germline loops: CDR1 SGHVS, CDR2 FNYEAQ. The DNA of the CDR3 is TGTGCCAGCAGCTTATCAGGGGATAGTTCACCCCTCCACTTT. It codes for CASSLSGDSSPLHF.

The rearrangement uses TRBV7-3 and TRBJ2-5, with D maybe TRBD2 (5 bases). V was cut by 0 bases and J by 0 bases, with 11 bases left in between. Germline-derived CDR1 and CDR2 are SGHTA and FQGTGA. The CDR3 is 16 residues long. The CDR3 loop is CASSLTGRGYQETQYF. DNA of the CDR3: TGTGCCAGCAGCTTAACTGGGAGAGGGTACCAAGAGACCCAGTACTTC. Filled out from reference TRBV7-3 and TRBJ2-5, the complete variable domain reads GAGVSQTPSNKVTEKGKYVELRCDPISGHTALYWYRQSLGQGPEFLIYFQGTGAADDSGLPNDRFFAVRPEGSVSTLKIQRTERGDSAVYLCASSLTGRGYQETQYFGPGTRLLVL.

This clone was found once. The chain employs TRBV7-8 and TRBJ2-2; a possible D gene is TRBD2 (5 bases). The germline V gene has CDR1 SGHVS and CDR2 FQNEAQ. The ends were cut back, 8 bases at V and 4 bases at J, with 11 bases in the middle. This CDR3 is 13 amino acids long. This chain's CDR3 is CASLLVSTGELFF. DNA of the CDR3: TGTGCCAGCTTACTAGTTTCCACCGGGGAGCTGTTTTTT.

The chain employs TRBV5-1 and TRBJ2-7; perhaps TRBD1 as D (6 bases). Germline CDR1 SGHRS, CDR2 YFSETQ. The CDR3 contains 14 residues. The V end was cut by 7 bases, the J end by 6 bases, with 20 bases between. The CDR3 spells CASSFAGERSEQYF. Here the CDR3 DNA reads TGCGCCAGCTCCTTTGCAGGGGAACGCAGCGAGCAGTACTTC.

The V gene is TRBV28, the J gene TRBJ2-3; the D gene is possibly TRBD1 (5 bases). V lost 7 bases, J lost 0 bases, and 14 bases lay in between. The V gene's germline CDR1 is MDHEN and CDR2 SYDVKM. CDR3 length: 15 amino acids. The CDR3 region is CASTPRGISTDTQYF. CDR3 sequence (DNA): TGTGCCAGCACCCCTAGGGGCATAAGCACAGATACGCAGTATTTT.

The chain joins TRBV5-1 to TRBJ2-3, with D perhaps matching TRBD2 (6 bases). Per the germline V gene, CDR1 is SGHRS and CDR2 is YFSETQ. Trimming stripped 4 bases from V and 3 bases from J, with 15 bases between. The CDR3 sequence is 15 residues long. CDR3 amino acids: CASSPGTHETDTQYF. The CDR3 DNA reads as TGCGCCAGCAGCCCCGGGACTCACGAGACAGATACGCAGTATTTT. The full variable domain, rest sourced from reference TRBV5-1 and TRBJ2-3, is KAGVTQTPRYLIKTRGQQVTLSCSPISGHRSVSWYQQTPGQGLQFLFEYFSETQRNKGNFPGRFSGRQFSNSRSEMNVSTLELGDSALYLCASSPGTHETDTQYFGPGTRLTVL.

The chain carries TRBV15 and TRBJ1-6; D uncertain. This CDR3 is built from 14 residues. The V end lost 3 bases, the J end lost 7 bases, and 10 bases lay between the germline ends. CDR1 is LNHNV and CDR2 is YYDKDF in the germline V gene (reference sequence). DNA of the CDR3: TGTGCCACCAGCAGGTCACGTACAAATTCACCCCTCCACTTT. Translation gives CATSRSRTNSPLHF.

V is TRBV2 and J is TRBJ1-5, with 8 bases lining up with TRBD1. V trimming: 2 bases; J trimming: 5 bases; junction bases outside the gene matches: 5. Germline values: CDR1 SNHLY, CDR2 FYNNEI. This CDR3 comprises 15 residues. The CDR3 nucleotides are TGTGCCAGCAGTGAAAGACAGGGGCTTTATCAGCCCCAGCATTTT. This sequence encodes CASSERQGLYQPQHF.

The chain recombines TRBV5-1 with TRBJ1-2; 10 nucleotides agree with TRBD1. Germline CDR1 is SGHRS and CDR2 is YFSETQ. The CDR3 has 14 amino acids. The V and J ends lost 4 bases and 6 bases, in that order; junction bases with no gene match: 6. CDR3 coding DNA: TGCGCCAGCAGCCGGGACAGGGGTCAGGATGGCTACACCTTC. It is translated as CASSRDRGQDGYTF.

The chain recombines TRBV15 with TRBJ1-2; no clear D gene. The CDR3 loop spans 14 amino acids. Trimming took off 0 bases at V and 2 bases at J, with 7 bases between the two ends. Germline lookup yields CDR1 LNHNV and CDR2 YYDKDF (reference sequence). The CDR3 sequence is CATSRDRENYGYTF. The CDR3, as DNA: TGTGCCACCAGCAGAGACCGGGAAAACTATGGCTACACCTTC.

The chain couples TRBV28 to TRBJ1-1; D is unresolved. CDR3 length equals 11 residues. The germline CDR1 and CDR2 sequences are MDHEN and SYDVKM. Trimming took off 7 bases at V and 2 bases at J, with 5 bases between the two ends. The CDR3 region is CASTENTEAFF. In nucleotides, the CDR3 is TGTGCCAGCACAGAAAACACTGAAGCTTTCTTT.